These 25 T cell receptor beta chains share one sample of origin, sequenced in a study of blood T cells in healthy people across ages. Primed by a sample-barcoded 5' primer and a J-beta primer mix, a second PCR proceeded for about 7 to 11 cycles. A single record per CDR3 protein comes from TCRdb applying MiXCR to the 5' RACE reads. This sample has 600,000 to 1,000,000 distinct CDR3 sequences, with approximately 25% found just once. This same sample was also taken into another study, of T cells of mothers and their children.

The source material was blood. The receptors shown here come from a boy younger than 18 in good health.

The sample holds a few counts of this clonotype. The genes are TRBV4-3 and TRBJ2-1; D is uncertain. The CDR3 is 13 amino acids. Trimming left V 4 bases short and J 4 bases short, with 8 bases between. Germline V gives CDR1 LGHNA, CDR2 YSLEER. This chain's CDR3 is CASSPRQYNEQFF. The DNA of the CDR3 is TGCGCCAGCAGCCCGCGGCAGTACAATGAGCAGTTCTTC.

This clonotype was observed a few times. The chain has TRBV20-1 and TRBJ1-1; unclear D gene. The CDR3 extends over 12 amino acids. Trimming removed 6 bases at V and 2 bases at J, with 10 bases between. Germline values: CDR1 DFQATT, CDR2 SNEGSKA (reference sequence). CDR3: CSALEGNTEAFF. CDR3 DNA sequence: TGCAGTGCCCTAGAGGGTAACACTGAAGCTTTCTTT.

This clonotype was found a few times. In nucleotides, the CDR3 is TGTGCCAGCAGCTTAGCTACAGGAGGACGGCAGCCCCAGCATTTT. Residues: CASSLATGGRQPQHF. The rearrangement links TRBV7-9 to TRBJ1-5; the D gene is possibly TRBD1 (5 bases). This CDR3 has 15 amino acids. Germline CDR1 SEHNR, CDR2 FQNEAQ (reference sequence). Trimming shortened V by 0 bases and J by 7 bases, and 13 bases separated the two germline ends. The variable domain in full, with the rest retrieved from reference TRBV7-9 and TRBJ1-5, is DTGVSQNPRHKITKRGQNVTFRCDPISEHNRLYWYRQTLGQGPEFLTYFQNEAQLEKSRLLSDRFSAERPKGSFSTLEIQRTEQGDSAMYLCASSLATGGRQPQHFGDGTRLSIL.

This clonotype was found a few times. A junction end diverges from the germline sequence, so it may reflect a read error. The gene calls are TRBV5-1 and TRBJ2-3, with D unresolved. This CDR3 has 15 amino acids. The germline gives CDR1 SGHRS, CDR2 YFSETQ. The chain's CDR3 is CASSPSPQPADTQYF. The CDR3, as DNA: TGCGCCAGCAGTCCATCCCCACAGCCTGCAGACACGCAGTATTTT.

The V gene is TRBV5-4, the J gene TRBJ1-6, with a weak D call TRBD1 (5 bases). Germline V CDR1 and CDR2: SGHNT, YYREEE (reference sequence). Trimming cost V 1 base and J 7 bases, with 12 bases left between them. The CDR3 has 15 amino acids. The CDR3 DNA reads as TGTGCCAGCAGCTTGAGGCAGGGAACAAATTCACCCCTCCACTTT. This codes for CASSLRQGTNSPLHF.

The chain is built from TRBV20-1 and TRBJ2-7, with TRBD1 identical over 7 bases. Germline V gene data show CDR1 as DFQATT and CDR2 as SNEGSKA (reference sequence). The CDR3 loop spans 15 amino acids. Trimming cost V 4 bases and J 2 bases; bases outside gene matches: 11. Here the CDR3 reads CSAKGGDGTAYEQYF. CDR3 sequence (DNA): TGCAGTGCTAAGGGTGGTGACGGGACAGCCTACGAGCAGTACTTC.

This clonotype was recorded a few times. The DNA for the CDR3 is TGTGCCATCAGTGAGACAGCAAGGGATTTGGAGCAGTTCTTC. Protein sequence: CAISETARDLEQFF. This chain links TRBV10-3 with TRBJ2-1; unclear D gene. V shed 2 bases and J shed 10 bases, with 15 bases lying between them. This CDR3 is 14 amino acids long. The germline V gene encodes CDR1 ENHRY and CDR2 SYGVKD.

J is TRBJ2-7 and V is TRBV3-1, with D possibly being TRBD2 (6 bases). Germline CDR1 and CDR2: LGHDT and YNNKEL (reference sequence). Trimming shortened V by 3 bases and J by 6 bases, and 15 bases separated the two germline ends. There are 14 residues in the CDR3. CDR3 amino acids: CASSHRGGVREQYF. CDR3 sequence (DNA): TGTGCCAGCAGCCACCGGGGCGGGGTCCGCGAGCAGTACTTC.

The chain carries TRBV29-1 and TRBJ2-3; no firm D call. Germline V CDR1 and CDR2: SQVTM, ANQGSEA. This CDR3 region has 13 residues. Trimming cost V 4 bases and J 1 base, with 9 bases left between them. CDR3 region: CSVGERGTDTQYF. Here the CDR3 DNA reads TGCAGCGTTGGCGAACGGGGCACAGATACGCAGTATTTT.

CDR3 nucleotide sequence: TGTGCCAGCAGCCCTGGACTTCCTGGGGCCAACGTCCTGACTTTC. It codes for CASSPGLPGANVLTF. This chain links TRBV7-9 with TRBJ2-6; D perhaps matches TRBD2 (5 bases). Between the trimmed V and J ends, which lost 5 bases and 2 bases, there was a span of 10 bases. The CDR3 has 15 residues. Germline CDR1 reads SEHNR; CDR2 reads FQNEAQ (reference sequence). The full variable domain, its missing parts supplied by reference TRBV7-9 and TRBJ2-6, is DTGVSQNPRHKITKRGQNVTFRCDPISEHNRLYWYRQTLGQGPEFLTYFQNEAQLEKSRLLSDRFSAERPKGSFSTLEIQRTEQGDSAMYLCASSPGLPGANVLTFGAGSRLTVL.

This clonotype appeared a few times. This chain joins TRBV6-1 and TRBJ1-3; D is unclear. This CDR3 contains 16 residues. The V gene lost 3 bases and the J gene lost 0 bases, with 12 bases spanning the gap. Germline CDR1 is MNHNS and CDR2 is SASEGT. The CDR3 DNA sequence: TGTGCCAGCAGTGATTTAATATTAGGCTCTGGAAACACCATATATTTT. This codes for CASSDLILGSGNTIYF.

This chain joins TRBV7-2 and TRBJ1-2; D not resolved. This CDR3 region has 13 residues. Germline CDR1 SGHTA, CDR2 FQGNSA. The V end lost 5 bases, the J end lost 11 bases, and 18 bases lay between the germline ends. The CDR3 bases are TGTGCCAGCAGCCCCATGGGAGACGGAAGATACACCTTC. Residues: CASSPMGDGRYTF.

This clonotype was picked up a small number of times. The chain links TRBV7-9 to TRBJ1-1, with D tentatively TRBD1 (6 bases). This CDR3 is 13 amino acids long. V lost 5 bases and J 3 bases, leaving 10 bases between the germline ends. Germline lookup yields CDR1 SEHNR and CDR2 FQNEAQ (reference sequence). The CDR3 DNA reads TGTGCCAGCAGCAGAGGACAGCACACTGAAGCTTTCTTT. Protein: CASSRGQHTEAFF.

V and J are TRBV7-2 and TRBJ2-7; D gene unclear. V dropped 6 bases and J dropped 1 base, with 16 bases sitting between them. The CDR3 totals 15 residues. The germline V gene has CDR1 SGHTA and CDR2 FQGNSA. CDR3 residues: CASSPPVGSSYEQYF. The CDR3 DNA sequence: TGTGCCAGCAGTCCCCCCGTCGGGTCTTCCTACGAGCAGTACTTC.

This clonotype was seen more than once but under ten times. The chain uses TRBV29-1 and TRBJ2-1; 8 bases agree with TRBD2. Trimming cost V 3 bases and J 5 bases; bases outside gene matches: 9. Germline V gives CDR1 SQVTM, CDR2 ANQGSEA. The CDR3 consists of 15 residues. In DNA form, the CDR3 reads TGCAGCGTTGAGTTTGTCCGGCGGGGGGACAATGAGCAGTTCTTC. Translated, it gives CSVEFVRRGDNEQFF.

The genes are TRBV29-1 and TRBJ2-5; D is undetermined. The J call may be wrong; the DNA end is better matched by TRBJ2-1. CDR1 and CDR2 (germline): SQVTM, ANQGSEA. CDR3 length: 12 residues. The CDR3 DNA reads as TGCAGCGTTGGTTTTCGGTACAATGAGCAGTTCTTC. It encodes CSVGFRYNEQFF.

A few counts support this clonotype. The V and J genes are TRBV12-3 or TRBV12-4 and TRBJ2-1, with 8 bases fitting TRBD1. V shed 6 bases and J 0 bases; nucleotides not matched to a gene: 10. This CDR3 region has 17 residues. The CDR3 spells CASSWGRTGHSYNEQFF. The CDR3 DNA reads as TGTGCCAGCAGCTGGGGCCGGACAGGGCACTCCTACAATGAGCAGTTCTTC.

The DNA of the CDR3 is TGTGCCAGCAGCCATTATGCCACTGAAGCTTTCTTT. As protein: CASSHYATEAFF. This chain links TRBV3-1 with TRBJ1-1, with D unclear. The V gene lost 3 bases and the J gene lost 4 bases, with 6 bases spanning the gap. Per germline, CDR1 LGHDT and CDR2 YNNKEL (reference sequence). The CDR3 covers 12 residues.

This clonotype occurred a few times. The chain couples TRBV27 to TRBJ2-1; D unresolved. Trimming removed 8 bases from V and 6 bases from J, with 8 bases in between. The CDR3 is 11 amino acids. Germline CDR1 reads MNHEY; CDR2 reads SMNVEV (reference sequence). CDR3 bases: TGTGCCAGCGGGCAGCGCAATGAGCAGTTCTTC. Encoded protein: CASGQRNEQFF.

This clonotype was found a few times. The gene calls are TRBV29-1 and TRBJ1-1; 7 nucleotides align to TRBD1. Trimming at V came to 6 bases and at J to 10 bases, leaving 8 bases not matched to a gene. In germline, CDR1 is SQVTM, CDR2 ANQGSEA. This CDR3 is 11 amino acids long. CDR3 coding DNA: TGCAGCGTCGAACAGGGGTTCGGAGCTTTCTTT. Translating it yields CSVEQGFGAFF.

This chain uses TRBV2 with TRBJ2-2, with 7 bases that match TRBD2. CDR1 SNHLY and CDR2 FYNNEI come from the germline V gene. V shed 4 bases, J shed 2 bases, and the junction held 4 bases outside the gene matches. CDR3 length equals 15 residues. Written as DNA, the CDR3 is TGTGCCAGCAGTGGGGCTAGCGGAAACACCGGGGAGCTGTTTTTT. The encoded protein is CASSGASGNTGELFF. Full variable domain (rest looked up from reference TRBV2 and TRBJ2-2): EPEVTQTPSHQVTQMGQEVILRCVPISNHLYFYWYRQILGQKVEFLVSFYNNEISEKSEIFDDQFSVERPDGSNFTLKIRSTKLEDSAMYFCASSGASGNTGELFFGEGSRLTVL.

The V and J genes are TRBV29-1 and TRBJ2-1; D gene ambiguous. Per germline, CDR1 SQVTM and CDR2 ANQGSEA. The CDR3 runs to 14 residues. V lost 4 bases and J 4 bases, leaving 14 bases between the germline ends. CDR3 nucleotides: TGCAGCGTTGTCGGCAGACCAAGATACAATGAGCAGTTCTTC. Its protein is CSVVGRPRYNEQFF.

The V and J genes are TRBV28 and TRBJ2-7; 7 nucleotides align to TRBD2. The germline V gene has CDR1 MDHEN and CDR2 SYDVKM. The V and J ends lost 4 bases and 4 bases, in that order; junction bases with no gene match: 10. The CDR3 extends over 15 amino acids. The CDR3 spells CASSSYGGLPYEQYF. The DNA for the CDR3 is TGTGCCAGCAGTTCCTACGGGGGACTACCATACGAGCAGTACTTC.

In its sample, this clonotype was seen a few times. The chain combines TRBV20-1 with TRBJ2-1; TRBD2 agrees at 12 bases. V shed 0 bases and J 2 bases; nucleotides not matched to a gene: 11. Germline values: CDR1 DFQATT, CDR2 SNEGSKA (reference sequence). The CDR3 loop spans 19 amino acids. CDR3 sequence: CSARDDSRSSGRAYNEQFF. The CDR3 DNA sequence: TGCAGTGCTAGAGATGACTCCCGATCTAGCGGGAGGGCCTACAATGAGCAGTTCTTC.

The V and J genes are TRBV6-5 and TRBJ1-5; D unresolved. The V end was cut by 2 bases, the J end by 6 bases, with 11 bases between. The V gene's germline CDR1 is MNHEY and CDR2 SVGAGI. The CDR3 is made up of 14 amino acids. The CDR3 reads CASSYVLGSQPQHF. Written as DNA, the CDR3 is TGTGCCAGCAGTTACGTCCTGGGGTCTCAGCCCCAGCATTTT.